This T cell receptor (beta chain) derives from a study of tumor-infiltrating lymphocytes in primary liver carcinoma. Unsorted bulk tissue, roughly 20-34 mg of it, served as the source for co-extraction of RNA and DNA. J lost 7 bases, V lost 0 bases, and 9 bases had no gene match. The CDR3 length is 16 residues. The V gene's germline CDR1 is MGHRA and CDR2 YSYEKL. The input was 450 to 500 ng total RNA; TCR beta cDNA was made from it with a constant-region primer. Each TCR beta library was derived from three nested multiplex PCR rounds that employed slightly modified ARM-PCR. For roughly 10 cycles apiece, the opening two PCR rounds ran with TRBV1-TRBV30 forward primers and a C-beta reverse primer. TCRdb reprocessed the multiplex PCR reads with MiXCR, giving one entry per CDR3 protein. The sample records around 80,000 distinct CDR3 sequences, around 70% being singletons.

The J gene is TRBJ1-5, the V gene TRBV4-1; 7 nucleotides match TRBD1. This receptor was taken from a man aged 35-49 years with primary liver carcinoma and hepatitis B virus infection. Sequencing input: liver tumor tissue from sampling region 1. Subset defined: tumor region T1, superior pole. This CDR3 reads CASSQDTDRIGQPQHF. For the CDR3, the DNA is TGCGCCAGCAGCCAAGACACGGACAGGATCGGCCAGCCCCAGCATTTT.